These T cell receptor beta chains were read from a single sample in a study of early T cells in non-severe SARS-CoV-2 infection. TCRdb passed the 5' RACE reads through MiXCR, listing each CDR3 protein once. The table records 100,000 to 120,000 distinct CDR3 sequences, 10% to 15% of them present only once. The specimen comprised whole blood, sampled at baseline. Receptors were obtained from an adult who was a healthcare worker with PCR-confirmed SARS-CoV-2 infection or an uninfected control (not recorded which). Both conserved end residues are part of each CDR3. Each record gives: clone size, J gene, V gene, D gene, CDR3 DNA, CDR3 protein. The D gene is left open where the match is weak. Clone size is not always given. Where it is, it says once, few, many or a class for expanded clones.

>-|TRBJ2-7|TRBV24-1|-
TGTGCCACCAGTGATACTTACGAGCAGTACTTC
CATSDTYEQYF
>few|TRBJ1-2|TRBV5-1|TRBD1
TGCGCCAGCAGCCGGGGACAGCAAACTAACTATGGCTACACCTTC
CASSRGQQTNYGYTF
>few|TRBJ1-2|TRBV6-1|TRBD1
TGTGCCAGCAGTGAAGGGCGGGACAGGCGGGGTGGCTACACCTTC
CASSEGRDRRGGYTF
>-|TRBJ1-5|TRBV20-1|TRBD1
TGCAGTGCTACCGGACAGGGGCCCCGAGATCAGCCCCAGCATTTT
CSATGQGPRDQPQHF
>-|TRBJ2-1|TRBV14|TRBD2
TGTGCCAGCAGCCAGATCGGGGGGGCGAATGAGCAGTTCTTC
CASSQIGGANEQFF
>-|TRBJ1-1|TRBV29-1|TRBD1
TGCAGCGCCATCACAGGGGACGGCACTGAAGCTTTCTTT
CSAITGDGTEAFF
>few|TRBJ1-6|TRBV28|-
TGTGCCAGCAGGGGGTTTCGGGATAATTCACCCCTCCACTTT
CASRGFRDNSPLHF
>few|TRBJ2-3|TRBV18|-
TGTGCCAGCTCACCCCGACAGCTCCTCAGCTCCACAGATACGCAGTATTTT
CASSPRQLLSSTDTQYF
>few|TRBJ1-1|TRBV29-1|-
TGCAGCGTTGTCCACGCAGGGAGAGGGACTGAAGCTTTCTTT
CSVVHAGRGTEAFF
>-|TRBJ2-5|TRBV5-1|-
TGCGCCAGCAGCTCCGATCCGCAAGAGACCCAGTACTTC
CASSSDPQETQYF
>-|TRBJ1-5|TRBV6-5|-
TGTGCCAGCAGTTTGGCGCAGGGTAGGAATCAGCCCCAGCATTTT
CASSLAQGRNQPQHF
>many|TRBJ2-3|TRBV3-1|TRBD2
TGTGCCAGCAGCCAAAGCGGGAAGGCAGATACGCAGTATTTT
CASSQSGKADTQYF
>few|TRBJ2-4|TRBV28|TRBD2
TGTGCCAGCAGACCCCCGCGGGGACTAGCGGAGGACATTCAGTACTTC
CASRPPRGLAEDIQYF
>once|TRBJ2-3|TRBV12-3/TRBV12-4|TRBD2
TGTGCCAGCAGTTTGGGCCGGACTAGCGGGACCTGGGGGACAGATACGCAGTATTTT
CASSLGRTSGTWGTDTQYF
>few|TRBJ2-7|TRBV7-2|-
TGTGCCAGCAGCTTAAGGGCGGGGACTCACCCCGAGCAGTACTTC
CASSLRAGTHPEQYF
>-|TRBJ1-1|TRBV18|-
TGTGCCAGCTCCTCGGTCAGGGCGCTCACTGAAGCTTTCTTT
CASSSVRALTEAFF
>-|TRBJ1-1|TRBV18|-
TGTGCCAGCTCACCTAGTCAACTAAGGGGCAGACCTTTCTTT
CASSPSQLRGRPFF
>-|TRBJ2-7|TRBV20-1|-
TGCAGTGCTAGAGATCCTCAGACAACCTCCTACGAGCAGTACTTC
CSARDPQTTSYEQYF
>-|TRBJ2-5|TRBV5-1|-
TGCGCCAGCAGCTTGGCTGTCCCAGAGACCCAGTACTTC
CASSLAVPETQYF
>-|TRBJ2-5|TRBV5-4|TRBD2
TGTGCCAGCAGCCTCGCGGAGGGAGGGGAGACCCAGTACTTC
CASSLAEGGETQYF
>few|TRBJ1-3|TRBV7-8|TRBD1
TGTGCCAGCAGCCCACAGGGGAACACCATATATTTT
CASSPQGNTIYF
>few|TRBJ1-4|TRBV18|TRBD1
TGTGCCAGCTCACCCTTGACAGGGCCAGACGAAAAACTGTTTTTT
CASSPLTGPDEKLFF
>-|TRBJ1-2|TRBV20-1|TRBD1
TGCAGTGCTCCTTGGACAGGGGGCTATGGCTACACCTTC
CSAPWTGGYGYTF
>many|TRBJ1-4|TRBV18|TRBD1
TGTGCCAGCTCGCATTCGCGGGACAGTCATGAAAAACTGTTTTTT
CASSHSRDSHEKLFF
>-|TRBJ2-1|TRBV30|TRBD2
TGTGCCTGGAGCCTAGCGGGGGGGATTTTTAGGTATGAGCAGTTCTTC
CAWSLAGGIFRYEQFF
>-|TRBJ1-6|TRBV30|-
TGTGCCTGGAGTGTAAAGGGGAATTCACCCCTCCACTTT
CAWSVKGNSPLHF
>few|TRBJ2-1|TRBV11-2|-
TGTGCCAGCAGCTTAGACTGGGACTTCAATGAGCAGTTCTTC
CASSLDWDFNEQFF
>few|TRBJ1-4|TRBV5-5|-
TGTGCCAGCAGCTTGGAAGGGCGGACGACTAATGAAAAACTGTTTTTT
CASSLEGRTTNEKLFF
>many|TRBJ1-5|TRBV25-1|-
TGTGCCAGCAGTGAACCATCCAAGAAGGGCAATCAGCCCCAGCATTTT
CASSEPSKKGNQPQHF
>-|TRBJ1-4|TRBV6-1|-
TGTGCCAGCAGTGAACACAGGGTCAGTCCTGAAAAACTGTTTTTT
CASSEHRVSPEKLFF
>-|TRBJ1-1|TRBV7-9|-
TGTGCCAGCAGCGTCCGGGACCTTAACACTGAAGCTTTCTTT
CASSVRDLNTEAFF
>-|TRBJ2-3|TRBV18|-
TGTGCCAGCTCACCAAAACAGGCTACCACAGATACGCAGTATTTT
CASSPKQATTDTQYF
>few|TRBJ1-6|TRBV12-3/TRBV12-4|-
TGTGCCAGCAGTTTAGGAGCTTGGGGTAATTCACCCCTCCACTTT
CASSLGAWGNSPLHF
>many|TRBJ1-5|TRBV7-8|-
TGTGCCAGCAGCTCTACGCAGGGTCGGAGCAATCAGCCCCAGCATTTT
CASSSTQGRSNQPQHF
>few|TRBJ2-1|TRBV5-1|TRBD2
TGCGCCAGCAGCTTGGCATCTAGCGGGGTCAATGAGCAGTTCTTC
CASSLASSGVNEQFF
>many|TRBJ1-2|TRBV10-3|-
TGTGCCATCAGGGATGGACACTCCTATGGCTACACCTTC
CAIRDGHSYGYTF
>many|TRBJ1-2|TRBV19|-
TGTGCCAGTAGTATTGGAAATCTTCCTAACTATGGCTACACCTTC
CASSIGNLPNYGYTF
>-|TRBJ1-1|TRBV13|-
TGTGCCAGCAGCTTATCAGGGGCATGGACTGAAGCTTTCTTT
CASSLSGAWTEAFF
>few|TRBJ2-5|TRBV3-1|TRBD2
TGTGCCAGCAGCCAAGGAGGACTAGCGGGGCTACATGGGGCCCAGTACTTC
CASSQGGLAGLHGAQYF
>-|TRBJ2-3|TRBV3-1|TRBD2
TGTGCCAGCAGCCAATCATGGCGGGAGGGCCCGGATTTT
CASSQSWREGPDF
>-|TRBJ2-1|TRBV20-1|-
TGCAGTGCTAGAGTCGCCTTGGGTGAGCAGTTCTTC
CSARVALGEQFF
>few|TRBJ1-5|TRBV7-2|-
TGTGCCAGCAGCCCCCAGGTACCCCAGCCCCAGCATTTT
CASSPQVPQPQHF
>many|TRBJ2-1|TRBV20-1|TRBD2
TGCAGTGCCCGGACTAGCGGACCCTACAATGAGCAGTTCTTC
CSARTSGPYNEQFF
>-|TRBJ2-7|TRBV7-3|TRBD2
TGTGCCAGCAGCTTTATAGCGGGAGGGCCCGGCGAGCAGTACTTC
CASSFIAGGPGEQYF
>-|TRBJ1-4|TRBV28|-
TGTGCCAGCAGCTTAACTGGTGAAAAACTGTTTTTT
CASSLTGEKLFF
>many|TRBJ2-7|TRBV3-1|TRBD1
TGTGCCAGCAGCCTAATAGGCAGGGGGCTGGACGAGCAGTACTTC
CASSLIGRGLDEQYF
>few|TRBJ2-1|TRBV29-1|TRBD2
TGCAGCGGACAAGCGGGGAGCTCCTACAATGAGCAGTTCTTC
CSGQAGSSYNEQFF
>-|TRBJ2-5|TRBV29-1|TRBD2
TGCAGCGTTCTCGGGACTAGCGCCCAAGAGACCCAGTACTTC
CSVLGTSAQETQYF
>few|TRBJ2-1|TRBV3-1|-
TGTGCCAGCAGCCCTAGCGGCAGGGGGAATGAGCAGTTCTTC
CASSPSGRGNEQFF
>-|TRBJ2-7|TRBV9|-
TGTGCCAGCAGCGTAGGGGACACCTTATCCTACGAGCAGTACTTC
CASSVGDTLSYEQYF
>few|TRBJ2-7|TRBV5-1|-
TGCGCCAGCAGCTTGGTTGGCCTACCGAGGGGCTTTTTGGAGCAGTACTTC
CASSLVGLPRGFLEQYF
>few|TRBJ2-4|TRBV27|TRBD1
TGTGCCAGCAGTATCAACCGGGACAGCAAAAACATTCAGTACTTC
CASSINRDSKNIQYF
>few|TRBJ2-5|TRBV5-1|-
TGCGCCAGCTTGTGGGAACCGGGATACCAAGAGACCCAGTACTTC
CASLWEPGYQETQYF